At least ten counts were recorded for the clone carrying this TCR beta chain. Its antigen is undetermined. Together with a sample-barcoded 5' primer, a J-beta primer mix was included in a second PCR lasting roughly 6 to 12 cycles. TCRdb re-analysed the 5' RACE reads in MiXCR, keeping a single row per CDR3 protein. The sample holds hundreds of thousands of distinct CDR3 sequences; about 30% are singletons and the top ten take 15%. This entry belongs to a study of blood T cells in healthy people across ages. Deletions cut 2 bases from V and 7 bases from J, with 11 bases between. Germline lookup yields CDR1 MNHNY and CDR2 SVGAGI (reference sequence). The CDR3 extends over 13 amino acids. General study findings and limits: The percentage of naive T cells correlated strongly with TCR beta diversity.

The sequenced sample consisted of blood. The clonotype was recovered from a woman older than 75 in good health. The V call is TRBV6-6, the J call TRBJ1-2; D may be TRBD1 (5 bases). The DNA for the CDR3 is TGTGCCAGCAGTTACGCCAGGGAAGTTGGCTACACCTTC. It translates to CASSYAREVGYTF.